This T cell receptor (beta chain) stems from a study of T cells in Graves' hyperthyroidism and ophthalmopathy. Study conclusions and caveats: Patients with ophthalmopathy were separated from those with stable hyperthyroidism by a 13 V-J model. Most clonotypes expanded in the thyroid (above 0.001) were also present in blood.

A note on this clonotype: Its antigen is unknown.

RNA transcripts yielded amplified TCR beta CDR3 regions. Carried out on the TCR CDR3, a first-round RT-PCR used the HTBI primer set. TCRdb itself ran the multiplex PCR reads through MiXCR, one entry per CDR3 protein. Of 700,000 or so distinct CDR3 sequences in the sample, around 15% were seen once. CDR3 length equals 13 residues. Deletions cut 4 bases from V and 5 bases from J, with 7 bases between. The germline V gene has CDR1 KGHDR and CDR2 SFDVKD. Patients showing uncontrolled infection, other autoimmune disease, pregnancy or lactation were ineligible. The diagnostic basis comprised clinical symptoms, serum thyroxine and TRAb, thyroid ultrasound and orbital computed tomography.

Source material: blood. The origin of this receptor is a woman aged 45-59 years with Graves' ophthalmopathy. V usage is TRBV24-1 and J usage is TRBJ2-2; the D gene is possibly TRBD1 (5 bases). The CDR3 is CATSDPGTGELFF. CDR3 DNA: TGTGCCACCAGTGACCCAGGGACCGGGGAGCTGTTTTTT.